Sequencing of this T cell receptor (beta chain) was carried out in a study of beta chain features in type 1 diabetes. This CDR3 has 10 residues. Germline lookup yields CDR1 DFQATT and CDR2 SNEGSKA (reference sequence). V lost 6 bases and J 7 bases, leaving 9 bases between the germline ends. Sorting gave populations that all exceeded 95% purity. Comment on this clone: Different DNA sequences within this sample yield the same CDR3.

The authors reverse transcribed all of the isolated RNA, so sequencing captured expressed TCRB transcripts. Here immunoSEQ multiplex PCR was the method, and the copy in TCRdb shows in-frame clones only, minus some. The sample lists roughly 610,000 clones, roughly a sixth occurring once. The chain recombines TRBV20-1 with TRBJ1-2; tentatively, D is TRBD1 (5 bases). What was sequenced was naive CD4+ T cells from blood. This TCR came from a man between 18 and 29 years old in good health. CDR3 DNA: TGCAGTGCCTCAGACAGTGGCTACACCTTC. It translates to CSASDSGYTF.